This T cell receptor (beta chain) is from a study of breast tumors, draining lymph nodes, adjacent tissues. The lymph nodes were axillary draining lymph nodes from breast cancer patients. There are a few counts of this clonotype. This CDR3 has 15 amino acids. Germline CDR1 LGHNA, CDR2 YNFKEQ. V lost 4 bases, J lost 9 bases, and 5 bases stayed unmatched. MiXCR was run by TCRdb on the multiplex PCR reads, yielding one entry per CDR3 protein. This table holds about 230,000 distinct CDR3 sequences, 32% found once. The sample comprised axillary lymph node tissue. The origin of this receptor is a female donor with breast cancer. Some clones in this sample may be carry-over from other donors' samples. The genes are TRBV4-2 and TRBJ2-1; 14 bases line up with TRBD2. The CDR3 nucleotides read TGTGCCAGCAGCCTCGGGACTAGCGGGAGCGTTGAGCAGTTCTTC. Its protein is CASSLGTSGSVEQFF.